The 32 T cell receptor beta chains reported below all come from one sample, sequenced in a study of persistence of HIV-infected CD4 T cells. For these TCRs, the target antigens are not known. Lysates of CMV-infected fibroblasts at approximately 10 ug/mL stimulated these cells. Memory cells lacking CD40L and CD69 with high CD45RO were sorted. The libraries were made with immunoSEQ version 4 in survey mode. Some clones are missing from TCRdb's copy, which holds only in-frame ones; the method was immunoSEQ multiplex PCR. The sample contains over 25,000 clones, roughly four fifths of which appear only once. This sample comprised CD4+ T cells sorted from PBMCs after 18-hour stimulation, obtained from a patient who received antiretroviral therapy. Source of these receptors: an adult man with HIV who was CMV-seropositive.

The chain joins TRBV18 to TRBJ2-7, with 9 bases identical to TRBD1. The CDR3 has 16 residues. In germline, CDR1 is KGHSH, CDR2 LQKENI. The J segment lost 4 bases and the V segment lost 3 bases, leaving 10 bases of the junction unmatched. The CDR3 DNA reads TGTGCCAGCTCACCGTTCGGACAGGGGAATTCGTACGAGCAGTACTTC. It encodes CASSPFGQGNSYEQYF.

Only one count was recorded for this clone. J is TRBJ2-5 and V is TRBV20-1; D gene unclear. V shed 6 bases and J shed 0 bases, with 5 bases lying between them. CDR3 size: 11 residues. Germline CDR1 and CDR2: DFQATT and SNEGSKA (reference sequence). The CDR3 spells CSAGYQETQYF. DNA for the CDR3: TGCAGTGCCGGGTACCAAGAGACCCAGTACTTC.

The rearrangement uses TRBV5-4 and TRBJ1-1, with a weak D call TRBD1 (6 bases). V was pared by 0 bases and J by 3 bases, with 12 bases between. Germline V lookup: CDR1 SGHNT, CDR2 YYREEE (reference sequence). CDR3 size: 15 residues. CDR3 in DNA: TGTGCCAGCAGCTTGGGCCAGGGGCGGGACACTGAAGCTTTCTTT. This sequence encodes CASSLGQGRDTEAFF.

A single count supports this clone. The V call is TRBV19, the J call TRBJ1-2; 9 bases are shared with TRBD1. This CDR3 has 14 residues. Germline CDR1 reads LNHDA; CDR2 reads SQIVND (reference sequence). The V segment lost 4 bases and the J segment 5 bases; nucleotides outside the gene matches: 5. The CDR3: CASSKSGTGYGYTF. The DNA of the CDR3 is TGTGCCAGTAGTAAATCCGGGACAGGGTATGGCTACACCTTC.

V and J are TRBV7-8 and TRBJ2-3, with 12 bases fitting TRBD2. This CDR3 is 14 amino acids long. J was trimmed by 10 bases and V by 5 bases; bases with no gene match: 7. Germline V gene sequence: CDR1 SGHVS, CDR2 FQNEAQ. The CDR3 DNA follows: TGTGCCAGCAGCACGACGGGACTAGCGGGTGCGCAGTATTTT. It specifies CASSTTGLAGAQYF.

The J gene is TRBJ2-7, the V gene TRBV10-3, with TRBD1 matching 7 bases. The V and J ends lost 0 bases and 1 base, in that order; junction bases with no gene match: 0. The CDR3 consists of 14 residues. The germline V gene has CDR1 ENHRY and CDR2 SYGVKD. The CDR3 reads CAISESGQSYEQYF. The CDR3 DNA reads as TGTGCCATCAGTGAGTCGGGACAGTCCTACGAGCAGTACTTC.

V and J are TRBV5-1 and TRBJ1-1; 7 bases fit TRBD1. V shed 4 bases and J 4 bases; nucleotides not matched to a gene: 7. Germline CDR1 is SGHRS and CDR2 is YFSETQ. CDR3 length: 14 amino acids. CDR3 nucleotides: TGCGCCAGCAGCACCAGACAGGGTGGCACTGAAGCTTTCTTT. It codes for CASSTRQGGTEAFF.

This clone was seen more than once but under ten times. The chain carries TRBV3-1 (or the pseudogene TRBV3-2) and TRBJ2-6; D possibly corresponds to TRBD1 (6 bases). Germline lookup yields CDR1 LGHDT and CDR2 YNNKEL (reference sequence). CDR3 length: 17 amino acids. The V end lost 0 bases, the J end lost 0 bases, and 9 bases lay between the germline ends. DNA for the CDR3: TGTGCCAGCAGCCAAGATCTCAGGGGCTCTGGGGCCAACGTCCTGACTTTC. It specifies CASSQDLRGSGANVLTF.

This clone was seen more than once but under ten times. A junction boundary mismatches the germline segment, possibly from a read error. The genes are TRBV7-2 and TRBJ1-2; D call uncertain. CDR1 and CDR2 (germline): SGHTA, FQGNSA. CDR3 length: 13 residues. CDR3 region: CASSLEADLRPFF. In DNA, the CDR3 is TGTGCCAGCAGCTTAGAGGCGGATCTCAGGCCGTTCTTC.

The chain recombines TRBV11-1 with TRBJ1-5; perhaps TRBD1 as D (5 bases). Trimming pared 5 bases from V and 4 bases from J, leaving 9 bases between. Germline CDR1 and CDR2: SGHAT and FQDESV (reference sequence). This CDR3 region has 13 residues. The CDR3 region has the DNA TGTGCCAGCAGCGACAGCAGTAATCAGCCCCAGCATTTT. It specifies CASSDSSNQPQHF.

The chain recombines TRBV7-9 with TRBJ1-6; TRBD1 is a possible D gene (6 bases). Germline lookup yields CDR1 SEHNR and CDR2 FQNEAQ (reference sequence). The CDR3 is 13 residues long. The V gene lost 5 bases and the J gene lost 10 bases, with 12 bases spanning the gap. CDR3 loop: CASSRGGVSPLHF. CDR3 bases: TGTGCCAGCAGCAGAGGGGGTGTATCACCCCTCCACTTT.

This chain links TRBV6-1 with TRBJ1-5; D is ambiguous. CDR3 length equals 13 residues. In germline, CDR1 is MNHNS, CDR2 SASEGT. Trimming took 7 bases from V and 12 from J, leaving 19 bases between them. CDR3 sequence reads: CASTAIPGVVQHF. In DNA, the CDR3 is TGTGCCAGCACGGCCATCCCCGGGGTTGTCCAGCATTTT.

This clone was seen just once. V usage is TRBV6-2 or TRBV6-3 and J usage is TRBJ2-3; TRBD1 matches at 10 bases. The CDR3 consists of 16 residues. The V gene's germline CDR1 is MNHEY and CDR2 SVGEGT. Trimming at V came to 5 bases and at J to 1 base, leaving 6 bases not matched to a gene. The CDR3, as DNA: TGTGCCAGCAGTAAGACAGGGGGCTTAGGCACAGATACGCAGTATTTT. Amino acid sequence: CASSKTGGLGTDTQYF.

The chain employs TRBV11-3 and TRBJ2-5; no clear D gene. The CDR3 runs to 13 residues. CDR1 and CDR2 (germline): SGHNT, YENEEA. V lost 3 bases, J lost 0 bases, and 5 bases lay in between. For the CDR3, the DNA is TGTGCCAGCAGCTTTGGCCACCAAGAGACCCAGTACTTC. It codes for CASSFGHQETQYF.

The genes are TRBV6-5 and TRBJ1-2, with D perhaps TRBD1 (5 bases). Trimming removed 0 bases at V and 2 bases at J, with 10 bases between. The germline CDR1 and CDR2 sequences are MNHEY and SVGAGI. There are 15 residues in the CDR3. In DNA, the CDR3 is TGTGCCAGCAGTTACTCTGGCAGGGCCAACTATGGCTACACCTTC. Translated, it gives CASSYSGRANYGYTF.

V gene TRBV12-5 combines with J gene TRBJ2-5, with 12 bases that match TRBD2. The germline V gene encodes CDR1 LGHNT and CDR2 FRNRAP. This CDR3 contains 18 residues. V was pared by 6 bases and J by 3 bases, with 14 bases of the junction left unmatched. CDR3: CASGLAGGQRREEETQYF. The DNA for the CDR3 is TGTGCTAGTGGGCTAGCGGGGGGGCAGCGGCGAGAAGAAGAGACCCAGTACTTC.

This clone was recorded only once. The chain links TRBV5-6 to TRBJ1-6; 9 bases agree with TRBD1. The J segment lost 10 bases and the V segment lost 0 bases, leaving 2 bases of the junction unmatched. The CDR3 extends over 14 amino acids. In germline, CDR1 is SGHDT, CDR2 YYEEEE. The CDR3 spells CASSLGQGESPLHF. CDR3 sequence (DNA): TGTGCCAGCAGCTTGGGACAGGGGGAATCACCCCTCCACTTT.

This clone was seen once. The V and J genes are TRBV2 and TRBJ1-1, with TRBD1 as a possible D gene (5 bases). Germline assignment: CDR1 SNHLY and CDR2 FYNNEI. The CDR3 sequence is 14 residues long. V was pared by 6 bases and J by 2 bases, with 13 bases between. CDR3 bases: TGTGCCAGCAGGGTACAGGCAGGAAACACTGAAGCTTTCTTT. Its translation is CASRVQAGNTEAFF. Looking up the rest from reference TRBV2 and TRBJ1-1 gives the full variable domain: EPEVTQTPSHQVTQMGQEVILRCVPISNHLYFYWYRQILGQKVEFLVSFYNNEISEKSEIFDDQFSVERPDGSNFTLKIRSTKLEDSAMYFCASRVQAGNTEAFFGQGTRLTVV.

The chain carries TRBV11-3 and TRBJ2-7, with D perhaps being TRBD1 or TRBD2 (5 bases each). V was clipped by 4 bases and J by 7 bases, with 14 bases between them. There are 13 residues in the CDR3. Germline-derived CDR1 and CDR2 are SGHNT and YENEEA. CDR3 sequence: CASSSGPYREQYF. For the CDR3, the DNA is TGTGCCAGCAGCTCGGGACCCTACAGGGAGCAGTACTTC.

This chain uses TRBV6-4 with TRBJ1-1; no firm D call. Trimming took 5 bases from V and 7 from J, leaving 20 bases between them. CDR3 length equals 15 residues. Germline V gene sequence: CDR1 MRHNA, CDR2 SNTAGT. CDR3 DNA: TGTGCCAGCAGTCCATCGGGCAGAACCTTAAATGAAGCTTTCTTT. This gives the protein CASSPSGRTLNEAFF.

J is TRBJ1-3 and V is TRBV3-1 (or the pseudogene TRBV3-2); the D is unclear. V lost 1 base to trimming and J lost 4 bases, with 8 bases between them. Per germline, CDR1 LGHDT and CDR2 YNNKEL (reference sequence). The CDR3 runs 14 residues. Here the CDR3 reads CASSQVSGGNTIYF. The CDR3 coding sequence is TGTGCCAGCAGCCAAGTTTCCGGGGGAAACACCATATATTTT.

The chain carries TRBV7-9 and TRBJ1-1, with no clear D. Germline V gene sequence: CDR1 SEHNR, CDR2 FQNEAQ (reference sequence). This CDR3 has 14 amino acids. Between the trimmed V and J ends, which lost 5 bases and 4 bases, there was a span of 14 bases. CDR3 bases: TGTGCCAGCAGCCCTTATCGCGAAGCCACTGAAGCTTTCTTT. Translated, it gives CASSPYREATEAFF.

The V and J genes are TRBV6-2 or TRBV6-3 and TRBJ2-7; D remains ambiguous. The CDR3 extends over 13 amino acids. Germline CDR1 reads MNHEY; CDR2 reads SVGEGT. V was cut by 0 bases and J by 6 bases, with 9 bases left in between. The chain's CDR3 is CASSYSGVGEQYF. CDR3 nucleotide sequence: TGTGCCAGCAGTTACTCGGGTGTTGGCGAGCAGTACTTC.

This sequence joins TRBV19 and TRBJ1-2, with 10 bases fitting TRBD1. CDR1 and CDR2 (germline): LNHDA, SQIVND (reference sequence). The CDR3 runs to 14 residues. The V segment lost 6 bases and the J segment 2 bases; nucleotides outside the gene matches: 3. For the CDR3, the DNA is TGTGCCAGTAGGAGGGGACAGGGGAACTATGGCTACACCTTC. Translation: CASRRGQGNYGYTF.

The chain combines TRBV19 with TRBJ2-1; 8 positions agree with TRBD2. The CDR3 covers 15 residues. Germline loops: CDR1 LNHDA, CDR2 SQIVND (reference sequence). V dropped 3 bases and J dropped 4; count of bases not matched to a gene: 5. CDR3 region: CASSIGLAGYNEQFF. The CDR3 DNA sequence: TGTGCCAGTAGTATCGGACTAGCAGGTTACAATGAGCAGTTCTTC.

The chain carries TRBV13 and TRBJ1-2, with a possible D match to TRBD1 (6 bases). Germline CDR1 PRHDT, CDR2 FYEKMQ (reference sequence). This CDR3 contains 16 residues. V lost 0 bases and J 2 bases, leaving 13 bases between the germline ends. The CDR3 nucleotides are TGTGCCAGCAGCTTAGGGCAGGGGCAGGGAAACTATGGCTACACCTTC. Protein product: CASSLGQGQGNYGYTF. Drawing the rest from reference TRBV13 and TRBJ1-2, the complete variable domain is AAGVIQSPRHLIKEKRETATLKCYPIPRHDTVYWYQQGPGQDPQFLISFYEKMQSDKGSIPDRFSAQQFSDYHSELNMSSLELGDSALYFCASSLGQGQGNYGYTFGSGTRLTVV.

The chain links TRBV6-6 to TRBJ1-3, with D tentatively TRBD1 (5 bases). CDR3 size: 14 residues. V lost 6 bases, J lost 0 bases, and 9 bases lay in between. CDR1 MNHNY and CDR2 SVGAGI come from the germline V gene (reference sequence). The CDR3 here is CASSRQISGNTIYF. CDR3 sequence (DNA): TGTGCCAGCAGCCGACAGATCTCTGGAAACACCATATATTTT.

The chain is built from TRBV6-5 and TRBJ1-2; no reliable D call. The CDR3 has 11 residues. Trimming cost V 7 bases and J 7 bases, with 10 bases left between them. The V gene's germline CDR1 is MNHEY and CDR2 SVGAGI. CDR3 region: CASNLAGGYTF. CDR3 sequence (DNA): TGTGCCAGCAACCTAGCTGGTGGCTACACCTTC.

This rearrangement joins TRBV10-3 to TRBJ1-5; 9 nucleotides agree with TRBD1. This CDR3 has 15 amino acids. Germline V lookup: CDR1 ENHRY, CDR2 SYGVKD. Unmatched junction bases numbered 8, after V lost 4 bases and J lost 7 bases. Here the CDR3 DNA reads TGTGCCATCAGTGTGGGACAGGGTCAAGGCCAGCCCCAGCATTTT. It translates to CAISVGQGQGQPQHF.

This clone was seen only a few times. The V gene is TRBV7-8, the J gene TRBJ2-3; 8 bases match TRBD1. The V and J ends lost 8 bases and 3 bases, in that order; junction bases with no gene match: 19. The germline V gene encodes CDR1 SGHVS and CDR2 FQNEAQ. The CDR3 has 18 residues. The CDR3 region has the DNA TGTGCCAGCCGAGCGACAAATTACGACAGGGGCTTTACAGATACGCAGTATTTT. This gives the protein CASRATNYDRGFTDTQYF.

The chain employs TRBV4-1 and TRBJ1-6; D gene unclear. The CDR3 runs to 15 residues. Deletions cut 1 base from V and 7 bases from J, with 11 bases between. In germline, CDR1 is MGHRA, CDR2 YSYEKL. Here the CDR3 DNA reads TGCGCCAGCAGCCAAGGATGGGCAGAGAATTCACCCCTCCACTTT. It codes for CASSQGWAENSPLHF.

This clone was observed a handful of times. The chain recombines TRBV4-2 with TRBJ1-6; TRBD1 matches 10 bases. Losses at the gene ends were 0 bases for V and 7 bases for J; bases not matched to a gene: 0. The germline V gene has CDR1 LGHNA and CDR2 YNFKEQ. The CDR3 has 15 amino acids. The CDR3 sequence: CASSQEDRGNSPLHF. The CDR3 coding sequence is TGTGCCAGCAGCCAAGAGGACAGGGGGAATTCACCCCTCCACTTT.